The table lists the clone carrying this T cell receptor (beta chain) with many counts. The sample originates from a study of T cells in Graves' hyperthyroidism and ophthalmopathy. Background on the study: Peripheral blood specimens were obtained at initial diagnosis, prior to any treatment.

The germline V gene encodes CDR1 MNHEY and CDR2 SMNVEV (reference sequence). Germline trimming cut 5 bases from V and 7 bases from J; bases unmatched to any gene: 10. This CDR3 region has 16 residues. Using RNA transcripts as the source, TCR beta CDR3 regions were amplified. RT-PCR in the first round (using the HTBI primer set) targeted the TCR CDR3. TCRdb reprocessed the multiplex PCR reads with MiXCR, giving one entry per CDR3 protein. The table lists about 350,000 distinct CDR3 sequences, over 15% of them singletons. Uncontrolled infection, other autoimmune disease, pregnancy or lactation disqualified patients from enrolment. Diagnosing involved the use of clinical symptoms, serum thyroxine and TRAb, thyroid ultrasound and orbital computed tomography. Fresh peripheral blood, around 9.3 ml, was the source of the PBMCs.

The TCR was taken from a woman between 40 and 50 years old with Graves' ophthalmopathy. The sequencing sample was made of blood. This chain links TRBV27 with TRBJ2-7; 14 nucleotides agree with TRBD2. CDR3 DNA: TGTGCCAGCAGTCTAACCGGGACTAGCGGGAGATGGGAGCAGTACTTC. Encoded protein: CASSLTGTSGRWEQYF.